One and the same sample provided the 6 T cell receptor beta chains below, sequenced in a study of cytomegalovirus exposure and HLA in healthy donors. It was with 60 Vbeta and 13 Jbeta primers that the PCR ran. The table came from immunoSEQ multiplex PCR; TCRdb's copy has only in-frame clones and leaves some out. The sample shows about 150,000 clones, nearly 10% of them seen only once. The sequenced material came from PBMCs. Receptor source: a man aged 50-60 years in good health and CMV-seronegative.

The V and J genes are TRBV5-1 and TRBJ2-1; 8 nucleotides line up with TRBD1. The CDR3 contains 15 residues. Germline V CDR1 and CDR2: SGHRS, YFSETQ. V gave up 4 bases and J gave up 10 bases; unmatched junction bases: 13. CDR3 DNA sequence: TGCGCCAGCAGCGTTCTTCGGACAGGGTCGGGCGAGCAGTTCTTC. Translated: CASSVLRTGSGEQFF.

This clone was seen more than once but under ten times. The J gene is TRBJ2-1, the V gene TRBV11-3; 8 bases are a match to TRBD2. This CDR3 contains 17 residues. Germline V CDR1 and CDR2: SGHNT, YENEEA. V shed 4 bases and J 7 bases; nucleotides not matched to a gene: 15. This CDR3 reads CASSSRAGAGAVNEQFF. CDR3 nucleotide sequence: TGTGCCAGCAGCTCCAGGGCAGGAGCGGGAGCTGTTAATGAGCAGTTCTTC.

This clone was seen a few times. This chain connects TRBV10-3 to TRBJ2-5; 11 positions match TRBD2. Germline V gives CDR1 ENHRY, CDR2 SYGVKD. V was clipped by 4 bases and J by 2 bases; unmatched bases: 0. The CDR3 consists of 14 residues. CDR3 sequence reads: CAISGTSGQETQYF. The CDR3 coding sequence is TGTGCCATCAGTGGGACTAGCGGGCAAGAGACCCAGTACTTC.

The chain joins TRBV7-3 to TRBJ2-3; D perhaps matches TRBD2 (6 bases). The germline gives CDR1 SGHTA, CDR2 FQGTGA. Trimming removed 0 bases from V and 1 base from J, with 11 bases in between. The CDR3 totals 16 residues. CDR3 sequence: CASSLTVRGGTDTQYF. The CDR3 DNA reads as TGTGCCAGCAGCTTAACTGTGCGGGGCGGCACAGATACGCAGTATTTT.

CDR3 DNA sequence: TGTGCCAGCAGCTTAGTAGCCGGGGAAGACGCTGAGCAGTTCTTC. Its translation: CASSLVAGEDAEQFF. V is TRBV11-2 and J is TRBJ2-1; maybe TRBD2 (5 bases). V was clipped by 1 base and J by 9 bases, with 16 bases between them. The V gene's germline CDR1 is SGHAT and CDR2 FQNNGV. The CDR3 length is 15 residues.

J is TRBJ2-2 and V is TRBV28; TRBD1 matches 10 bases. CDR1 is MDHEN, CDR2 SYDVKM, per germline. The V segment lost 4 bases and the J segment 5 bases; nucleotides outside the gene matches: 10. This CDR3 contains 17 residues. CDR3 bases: TGTGCCAGCAGTTCGACAGGGGGCGCGACAGGAACCGGGGAGCTGTTTTTT. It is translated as CASSSTGGATGTGELFF.